The present T cell receptor (beta chain) was sequenced within a study of shared T cell receptors in the human thymus. The length of the CDR3 is 11 residues. The V end lost 3 bases, the J end lost 8 bases, and 7 bases lay between the germline ends. Germline CDR1 MDHEN, CDR2 SYDVKM. Here immunoSEQ multiplex PCR was the method, and the copy in TCRdb shows in-frame clones only, minus some. Of a few hundred thousand clones listed, approximately 95% are singletons. V usage is TRBV28 and J usage is TRBJ1-2, with D possibly being TRBD1 (5 bases). The source of this sequence is a human donor. Source material: thymocytes. As DNA, the CDR3 is TGTGCCAGCAGTTTCGCAGGGGGCTACACCTTC. This gives the protein CASSFAGGYTF.